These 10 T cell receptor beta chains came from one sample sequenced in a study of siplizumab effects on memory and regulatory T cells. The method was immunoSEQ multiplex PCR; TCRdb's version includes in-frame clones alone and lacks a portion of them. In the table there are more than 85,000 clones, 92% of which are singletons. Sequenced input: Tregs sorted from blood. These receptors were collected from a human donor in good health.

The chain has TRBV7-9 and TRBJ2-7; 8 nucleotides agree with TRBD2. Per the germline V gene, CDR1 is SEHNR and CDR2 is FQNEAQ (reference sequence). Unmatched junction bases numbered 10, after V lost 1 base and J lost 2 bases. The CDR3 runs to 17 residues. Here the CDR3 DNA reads TGTGCCAGCAGCTTAGAAGGGGCGGGACTAGTTGCCTACGAGCAGTACTTC. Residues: CASSLEGAGLVAYEQYF.

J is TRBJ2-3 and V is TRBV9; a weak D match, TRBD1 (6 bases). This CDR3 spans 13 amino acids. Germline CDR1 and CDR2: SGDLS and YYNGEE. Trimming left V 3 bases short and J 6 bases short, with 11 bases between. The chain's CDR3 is CASSAQTGDTQYF. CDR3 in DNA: TGTGCCAGCAGCGCTCAGACAGGTGATACGCAGTATTTT.

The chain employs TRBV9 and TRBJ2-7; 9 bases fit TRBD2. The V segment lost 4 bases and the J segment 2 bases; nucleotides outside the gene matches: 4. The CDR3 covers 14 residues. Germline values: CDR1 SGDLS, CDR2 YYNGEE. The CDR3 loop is CASSPLAGAYEQYF. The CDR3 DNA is TGTGCCAGCAGCCCCTTAGCGGGGGCCTACGAGCAGTACTTC. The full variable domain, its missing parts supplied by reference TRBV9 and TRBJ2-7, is DSGVTQTPKHLITATGQRVTLRCSPRSGDLSVYWYQQSLDQGLQFLIQYYNGEERAKGNILERFSAQQFPDLHSELNLSSLELGDSALYFCASSPLAGAYEQYFGPGTRLTVT.

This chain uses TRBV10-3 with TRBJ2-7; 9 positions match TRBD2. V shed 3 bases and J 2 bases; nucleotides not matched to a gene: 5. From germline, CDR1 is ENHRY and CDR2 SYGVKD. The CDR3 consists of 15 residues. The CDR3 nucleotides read TGTGCCATCAGTGAAGGGAGACTAGCGGCCTACGAGCAGTACTTC. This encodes CAISEGRLAAYEQYF.

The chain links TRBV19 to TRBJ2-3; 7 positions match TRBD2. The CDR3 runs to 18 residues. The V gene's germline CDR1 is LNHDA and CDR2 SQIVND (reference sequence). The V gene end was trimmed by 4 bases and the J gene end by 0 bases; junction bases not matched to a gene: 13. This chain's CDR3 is CASSTRTSLVTSTDTQYF. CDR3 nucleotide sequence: TGTGCCAGTAGTACCCGGACTAGTTTAGTAACTAGCACAGATACGCAGTATTTT.

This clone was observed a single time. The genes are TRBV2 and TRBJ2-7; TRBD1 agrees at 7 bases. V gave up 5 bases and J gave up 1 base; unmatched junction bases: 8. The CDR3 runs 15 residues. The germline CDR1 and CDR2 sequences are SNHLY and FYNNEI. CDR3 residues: CASSWTGLRSYEQYF. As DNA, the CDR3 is TGTGCCAGCAGTTGGACAGGTCTTAGGTCCTACGAGCAGTACTTC.

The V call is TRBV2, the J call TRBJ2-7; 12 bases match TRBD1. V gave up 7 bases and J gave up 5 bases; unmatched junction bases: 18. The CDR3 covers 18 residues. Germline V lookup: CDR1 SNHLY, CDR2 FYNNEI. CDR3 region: CASIGTGGLDGRPDEQYF. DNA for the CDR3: TGTGCCAGCATTGGGACAGGGGGCTTGGACGGGAGACCCGACGAGCAGTACTTC.

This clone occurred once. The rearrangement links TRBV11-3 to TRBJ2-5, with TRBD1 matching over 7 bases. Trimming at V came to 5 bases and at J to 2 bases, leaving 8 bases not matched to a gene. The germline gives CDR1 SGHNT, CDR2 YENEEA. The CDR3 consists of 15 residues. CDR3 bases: TGTGCCAGCAGCCACGGGACAGCTATTCAAGAGACCCAGTACTTC. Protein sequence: CASSHGTAIQETQYF.

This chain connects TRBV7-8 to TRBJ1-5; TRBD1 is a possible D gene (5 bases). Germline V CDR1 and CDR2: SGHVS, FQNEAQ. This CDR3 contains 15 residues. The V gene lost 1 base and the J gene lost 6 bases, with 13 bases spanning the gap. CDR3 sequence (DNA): TGTGCCAGCAGCTTAGAGGGTAGGGGAAGTCAGCCCCAGCATTTT. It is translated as CASSLEGRGSQPQHF.

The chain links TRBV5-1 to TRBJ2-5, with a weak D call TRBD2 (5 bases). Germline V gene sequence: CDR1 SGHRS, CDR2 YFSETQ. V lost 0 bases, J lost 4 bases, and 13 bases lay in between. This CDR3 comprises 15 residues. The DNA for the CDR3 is TGCGCCAGCAGCTTGGTACTAGATAGGGCAGAGACCCAGTACTTC. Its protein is CASSLVLDRAETQYF.